The 26 T cell receptor beta chains in this list originate from one sample, sequenced in a study of T cell changes during pregnancy in multiple sclerosis. The repertoire was sequenced with immunoSEQ multiplex PCR; TCRdb's copy has only in-frame clones and lacks some. The table records more than 95,000 clones, roughly nine tenths of them present only once. The sequences come from peripheral blood, collected after pregnancy. Receptors were obtained from a female donor with multiple sclerosis, enrolled in a pregnancy study.

The chain couples TRBV7-3 to TRBJ1-1; 8 positions match TRBD1. J gave up 2 bases and V 2 bases, and 10 bases lay outside the gene matches. CDR1 and CDR2 from the germline V gene are SGHTA and FQGTGA. The CDR3 spans 17 residues. This CDR3 reads CASSLQQGGRPNTEAFF. The CDR3 DNA reads as TGTGCCAGCAGCTTACAACAGGGGGGGAGGCCAAACACTGAAGCTTTCTTT.

In its sample, this clone was seen a few times. The chain combines TRBV27 with TRBJ2-7; 8 bases line up with TRBD2. J was trimmed by 2 bases and V by 8 bases; bases with no gene match: 5. In germline, CDR1 is MNHEY, CDR2 SMNVEV (reference sequence). The CDR3 sequence is 13 residues long. The CDR3 DNA reads TGTGCCAGCGGTCGCGGGGGGCCCTACGAGCAGTACTTC. Translated, it gives CASGRGGPYEQYF.

This clone was seen a single time. This chain's CDR3 is CASSLYRGQGVHTIYF. CDR3 DNA sequence: TGTGCCAGCAGTTTATATAGGGGACAGGGTGTCCACACCATATATTTT. The chain carries TRBV28 and TRBJ1-3; 9 positions agree with TRBD1. The CDR3 runs to 16 residues. The germline V gene has CDR1 MDHEN and CDR2 SYDVKM. V gave up 1 base and J gave up 8 bases; unmatched junction bases: 9.

The gene calls are TRBV2 and TRBJ2-1; the match to TRBD2 covers 7 bases. The ends lost 7 bases at V and 7 bases at J; junction bases unmatched: 10. This CDR3 is 14 amino acids long. Germline CDR1 is SNHLY and CDR2 is FYNNEI. The CDR3 sequence: CASKDALGGNEQFF. The CDR3 DNA follows: TGTGCCAGCAAGGACGCTCTCGGGGGGAATGAGCAGTTCTTC.

The rearrangement links TRBV28 to TRBJ2-7, with D perhaps matching TRBD2 (6 bases). Looked up from germline, CDR1 is MDHEN and CDR2 is SYDVKM. CDR3 length equals 15 residues. Trimming took 8 bases from V and 3 from J, leaving 20 bases between them. The CDR3 spells CASGGAGTLYYEQYF. In DNA, the CDR3 is TGTGCCAGCGGAGGGGCCGGGACGCTTTACTACGAGCAGTACTTC. Combining the CDR3 with reference TRBV28 and TRBJ2-7 gives the whole variable domain DVKVTQSSRYLVKRTGEKVFLECVQDMDHENMFWYRQDPGLGLRLIYFSYDVKMKEKGDIPEGYSVSREKKERFSLILESASTNQTSMYLCASGGAGTLYYEQYFGPGTRLTVT.

V gene TRBV7-9 combines with J gene TRBJ1-1; unclear D gene. Trimming left V 3 bases short and J 2 bases short, with 16 bases between. The length of the CDR3 is 16 residues. The germline gives CDR1 SEHNR, CDR2 FQNEAQ (reference sequence). CDR3 protein: CASSFNNRVPNTEAFF. CDR3 coding DNA: TGTGCCAGCAGCTTCAATAACCGGGTTCCCAACACTGAAGCTTTCTTT.

This chain uses TRBV12-5 with TRBJ1-4, with a weak D call TRBD1 (6 bases). Between the trimmed V and J ends, which lost 7 bases and 8 bases, there was a span of 14 bases. Per the germline V gene, CDR1 is LGHNT and CDR2 is FRNRAP. The CDR3 runs to 13 residues. CDR3 sequence (DNA): TGTGCTAGTGCCACAGGGTTAGGGGAAAAACTGTTTTTT. Translated, it gives CASATGLGEKLFF.

The chain uses TRBV21-1 and TRBJ2-7; the table assigns TRBD2, which was not confirmed against the DNA. TRBV21-1 is labeled a pseudogene. The CDR3 consists of 16 residues. For the CDR3, the DNA is TGTGCCAGCAGCAAAGCACTAGCGGGAGAAATCTACGAGCAGTACTTC. Amino acid sequence: CASSKALAGEIYEQYF.

V gene TRBV5-8 combines with J gene TRBJ2-2; D perhaps matches TRBD1 (5 bases). The CDR3 has 14 amino acids. V lost 2 bases and J 6 bases, leaving 11 bases between the germline ends. Looked up from germline, CDR1 is SGHTS and CDR2 is YDEGEE. CDR3 protein: CASSLRTLAGELFF. The CDR3 DNA reads as TGTGCCAGCAGCTTACGGACACTGGCCGGGGAGCTGTTTTTT.

The chain joins TRBV2 to TRBJ2-1, with a weak D call TRBD2 (6 bases). Trimming pared 1 base from V and 9 bases from J, leaving 19 bases between. The V gene's germline CDR1 is SNHLY and CDR2 FYNNEI. The length of the CDR3 is 16 residues. CDR3 DNA: TGTGCCAGCAGTGAAGAGCGTCTAGCGAACGACGCTGAGCAGTTCTTC. Its protein product is CASSEERLANDAEQFF.

The chain combines TRBV27 with TRBJ1-2; 10 positions match TRBD1. The length of the CDR3 is 14 residues. Germline trimming cut 4 bases from V and 4 bases from J; bases unmatched to any gene: 3. Germline loops: CDR1 MNHEY, CDR2 SMNVEV (reference sequence). CDR3 in DNA: TGTGCCAGCAGTTGGGACAGGGGAAGCTATGGCTACACCTTC. As protein: CASSWDRGSYGYTF.

The chain carries TRBV7-9 and TRBJ1-1; D is uncertain. Germline values: CDR1 SEHNR, CDR2 FQNEAQ (reference sequence). The CDR3 loop spans 14 amino acids. V was cut by 5 bases and J by 0 bases, with 10 bases left in between. CDR3 sequence (DNA): TGTGCCAGCAGCCCCCCTAAGATGAACACTGAAGCTTTCTTT. Translating it yields CASSPPKMNTEAFF.

This clone was detected only a few times. This rearrangement joins TRBV5-1 to TRBJ1-1; the D gene is possibly TRBD1 (6 bases). The V and J ends lost 4 bases and 4 bases respectively, with 8 bases between them. There are 12 residues in the CDR3. Germline values: CDR1 SGHRS, CDR2 YFSETQ. CDR3 in amino acids: CASSVTGTEAFF. The CDR3 DNA is TGCGCCAGCAGCGTGACAGGCACTGAAGCTTTCTTT.

This clone was seen only once. The chain uses TRBV9 and TRBJ1-2; TRBD1 might be the D (5 bases). Germline CDR1 SGDLS, CDR2 YYNGEE. The CDR3 has 16 residues. V was shortened by 0 bases and J by 8 bases, with 20 bases between the two germline ends. CDR3 region: CASSVEGGLGTRGYTF. In DNA form, the CDR3 reads TGTGCCAGCAGCGTAGAGGGAGGGTTGGGGACGCGGGGCTACACCTTC.

This chain uses TRBV11-2 with TRBJ1-5, with unresolved D. The CDR3 runs to 12 residues. V lost 1 base and J lost 5, with 3 bases in between. The V gene's germline CDR1 is SGHAT and CDR2 FQNNGV. The CDR3 sequence: CASSLADQPQHF. The CDR3 DNA reads TGTGCCAGCAGCTTAGCCGATCAGCCCCAGCATTTT.

V is TRBV4-3 and J is TRBJ2-7; D is ambiguous. Germline CDR1 is LGHNA and CDR2 is YSLEER. The CDR3 runs 15 residues. V lost 0 bases and J 4 bases, leaving 13 bases between the germline ends. The CDR3 nucleotides read TGCGCCAGCAGCCAAGAGGTCCCGTCGGAGTACGAGCAGTACTTC. Its translation: CASSQEVPSEYEQYF.

The V and J genes are TRBV5-1 and TRBJ2-7, with TRBD1 as a possible D gene (6 bases). V was shortened by 0 bases and J by 0 bases, with 13 bases between the two germline ends. The CDR3 runs to 16 residues. Germline values: CDR1 SGHRS, CDR2 YFSETQ. This CDR3 reads CASSLAVDRFSYEQYF. The CDR3 DNA is TGCGCCAGCAGCTTGGCCGTAGACAGGTTCTCCTACGAGCAGTACTTC.

The gene calls are TRBV6-1 and TRBJ2-2; 12 bases match TRBD2. Germline CDR1 MNHNS, CDR2 SASEGT. CDR3 size: 15 residues. With 5 bases clipped from V and 6 bases from J, the junction kept 4 bases outside the gene matches. CDR3 amino acids: CASSPSGGAAGELFF. The CDR3 region has the DNA TGTGCCAGCAGTCCTAGCGGGGGGGCCGCCGGGGAGCTGTTTTTT.

The gene calls are TRBV27 and TRBJ2-1, with no clear D. V lost 0 bases, J lost 8 bases, and 14 bases lay in between. The CDR3 extends over 15 amino acids. Germline lookup yields CDR1 MNHEY and CDR2 SMNVEV (reference sequence). The CDR3 loop is CASSLSGPRWHEQFF. CDR3 coding DNA: TGTGCCAGCAGTTTATCTGGGCCCCGGTGGCATGAGCAGTTCTTC.

The chain combines TRBV6-5 with TRBJ2-7, with D possibly being TRBD1 (6 bases). V lost 0 bases, J lost 3 bases, and 12 bases lay in between. Per the germline V gene, CDR1 is MNHEY and CDR2 is SVGAGI. This CDR3 has 15 residues. Here the CDR3 reads CASSYSHGQLYEQYF. CDR3 bases: TGTGCCAGCAGTTACTCACACGGACAGCTCTACGAGCAGTACTTC.

The rearrangement links TRBV30 to TRBJ2-1; D gene unclear. Between the trimmed V and J ends, which lost 2 bases and 5 bases, there was a span of 7 bases. The CDR3 has 12 amino acids. Germline CDR1 GTSNPN, CDR2 SVGIG (reference sequence). This chain's CDR3 is CAWSSVDNEQFF. DNA for the CDR3: TGTGCCTGGAGTAGCGTTGACAATGAGCAGTTCTTC.

This clone occurred once. The gene calls are TRBV5-4 and TRBJ2-4; TRBD2 might be the D (6 bases). The V gene lost 4 bases and the J gene lost 0 bases, with 14 bases spanning the gap. The germline V gene encodes CDR1 SGHNT and CDR2 YYREEE (reference sequence). The CDR3 covers 16 residues. The chain's CDR3 is CASSPGGVLAKNIQYF. The CDR3 bases are TGTGCCAGCAGCCCCGGAGGGGTCCTAGCCAAAAACATTCAGTACTTC. The full variable domain, with the rest looked up from reference TRBV5-4 and TRBJ2-4, is ETGVTQSPTHLIKTRGQQVTLRCSSQSGHNTVSWYQQALGQGPQFIFQYYREEENGRGNFPPRFSGLQFPNYSSELNVNALELDDSALYLCASSPGGVLAKNIQYFGAGTRLSVL.

This chain joins TRBV7-2 and TRBJ2-7; possible D gene TRBD2, 5 bases. Germline V gene data show CDR1 as SGHTA and CDR2 as FQGNSA. The CDR3 totals 12 residues. The V and J ends lost 2 bases and 9 bases respectively, with 11 bases between them. This CDR3 is CASSLLGRPQYF. DNA of the CDR3: TGTGCCAGCAGCTTATTGGGGAGACCGCAGTACTTC.

The rearrangement joins TRBV7-9 to TRBJ2-7, with 9 nucleotides matching TRBD1. V gave up 5 bases and J gave up 7 bases; unmatched junction bases: 6. The CDR3 extends over 13 amino acids. Germline V gene data show CDR1 as SEHNR and CDR2 as FQNEAQ (reference sequence). The CDR3 sequence: CASSPQGAGEQYF. The CDR3 coding sequence is TGTGCCAGCAGCCCACAGGGGGCGGGTGAGCAGTACTTC.

The chain carries TRBV9 and TRBJ2-1, with 11 bases matching TRBD2. Germline loops: CDR1 SGDLS, CDR2 YYNGEE. CDR3 length: 16 residues. Unmatched junction bases numbered 12, after V lost 7 bases and J lost 6 bases. In DNA, the CDR3 is TGTGCCAGCGCCGTCCCAACTAGCGGGAGTCTCAATGAGCAGTTCTTC. This gives the protein CASAVPTSGSLNEQFF.

The chain couples TRBV12-2 to TRBJ2-7; the DNA was not used to check the table's D call, TRBD1. TRBV12-2 is a documented pseudogene. The CDR3 is 14 residues long. CDR3: CASRFRDSLYEQYF. The CDR3 bases are TGTGCAAGTCGCTTCCGGGACAGTCTCTACGAGCAGTACTTC.